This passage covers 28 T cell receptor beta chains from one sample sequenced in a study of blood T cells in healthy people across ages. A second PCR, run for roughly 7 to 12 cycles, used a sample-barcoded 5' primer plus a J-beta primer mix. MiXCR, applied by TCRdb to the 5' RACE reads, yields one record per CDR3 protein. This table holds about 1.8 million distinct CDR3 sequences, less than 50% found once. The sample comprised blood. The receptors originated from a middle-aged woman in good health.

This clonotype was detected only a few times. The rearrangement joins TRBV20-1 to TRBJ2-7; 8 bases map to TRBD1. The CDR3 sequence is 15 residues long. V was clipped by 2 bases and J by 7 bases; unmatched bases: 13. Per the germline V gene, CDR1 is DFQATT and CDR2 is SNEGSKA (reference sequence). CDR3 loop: CSARLTGVNHGEQYF. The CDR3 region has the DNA TGCAGTGCTAGACTGACAGGGGTCAACCATGGAGAGCAGTACTTC.

The DNA of the CDR3 is TGTGCCACCTTTTGGACAGGCCTGGGGGAGACCCAGTACTTC. Protein: CATFWTGLGETQYF. The chain carries TRBV28 and TRBJ2-7; TRBD1 aligns across 7 bases. Gene TRBJ2-5 matches the end of the DNA better, so the J call may be wrong. Germline V lookup: CDR1 MDHEN, CDR2 SYDVKM. The CDR3 totals 14 residues.

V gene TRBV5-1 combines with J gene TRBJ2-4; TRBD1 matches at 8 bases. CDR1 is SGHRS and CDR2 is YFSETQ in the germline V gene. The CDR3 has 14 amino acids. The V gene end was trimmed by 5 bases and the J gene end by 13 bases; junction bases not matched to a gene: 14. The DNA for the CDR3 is TGCGCCAGCAGACCAGGGGGCGGCTCCTACGGGCAGTACTTC. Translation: CASRPGGGSYGQYF.

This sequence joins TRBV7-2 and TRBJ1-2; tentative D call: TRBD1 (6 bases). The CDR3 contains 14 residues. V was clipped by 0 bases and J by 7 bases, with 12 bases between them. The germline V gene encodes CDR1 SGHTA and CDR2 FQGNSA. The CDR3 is CASSLALGGSGYTF. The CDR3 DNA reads TGTGCCAGCAGCTTAGCGCTCGGGGGCAGTGGCTACACCTTC.

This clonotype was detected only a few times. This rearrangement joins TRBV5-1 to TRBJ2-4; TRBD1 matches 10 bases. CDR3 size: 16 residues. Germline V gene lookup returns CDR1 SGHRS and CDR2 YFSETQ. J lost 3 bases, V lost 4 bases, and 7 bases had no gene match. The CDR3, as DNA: TGCGCCAGCAGCACGACGACAGGGGGCGGCAAAAACATTCAGTACTTC. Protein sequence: CASSTTTGGGKNIQYF.

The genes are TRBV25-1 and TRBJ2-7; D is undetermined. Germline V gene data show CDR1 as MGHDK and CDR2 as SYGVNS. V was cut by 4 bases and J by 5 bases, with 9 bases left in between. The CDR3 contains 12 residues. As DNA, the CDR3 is TGTGCCAGCAGTGCTGTGATGAACGAGCAGTACTTC. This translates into CASSAVMNEQYF.

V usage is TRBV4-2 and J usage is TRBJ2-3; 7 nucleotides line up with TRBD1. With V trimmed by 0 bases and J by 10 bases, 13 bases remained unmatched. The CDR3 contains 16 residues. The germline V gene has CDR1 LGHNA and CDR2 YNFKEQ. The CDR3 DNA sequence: TGTGCCAGCAGCCAAGAATACCCGGGACAGAGGAGAGCGCAGTATTTT. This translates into CASSQEYPGQRRAQYF.

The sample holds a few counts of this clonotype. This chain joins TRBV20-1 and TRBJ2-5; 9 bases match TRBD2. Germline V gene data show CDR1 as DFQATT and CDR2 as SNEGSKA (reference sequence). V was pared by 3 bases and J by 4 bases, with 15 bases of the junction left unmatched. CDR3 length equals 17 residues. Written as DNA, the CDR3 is TGCAGTGCTAGTGGAGTTCAGGCTAGCGGGGACGGAGAGACCCAGTACTTC. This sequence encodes CSASGVQASGDGETQYF.

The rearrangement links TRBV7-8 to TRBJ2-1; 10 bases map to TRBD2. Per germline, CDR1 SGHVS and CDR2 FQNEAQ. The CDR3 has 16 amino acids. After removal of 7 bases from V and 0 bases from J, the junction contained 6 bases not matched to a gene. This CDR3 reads CASTGSGGPSYNEQFF. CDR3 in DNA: TGTGCCAGCACCGGTAGCGGGGGGCCCTCCTACAATGAGCAGTTCTTC.

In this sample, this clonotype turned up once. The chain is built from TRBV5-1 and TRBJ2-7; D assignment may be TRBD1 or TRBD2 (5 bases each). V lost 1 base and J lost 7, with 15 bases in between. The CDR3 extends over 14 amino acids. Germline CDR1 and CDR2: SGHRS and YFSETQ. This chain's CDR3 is CASSLPSGTEEQYF. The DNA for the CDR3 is TGCGCCAGCAGCTTGCCCTCCGGGACCGAAGAGCAGTACTTC.

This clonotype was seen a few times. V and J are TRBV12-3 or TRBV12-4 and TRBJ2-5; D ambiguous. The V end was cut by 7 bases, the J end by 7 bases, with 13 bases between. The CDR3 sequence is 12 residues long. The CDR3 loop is CASNKDAGTQYF. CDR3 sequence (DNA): TGTGCCAGCAACAAAGACGCAGGGACCCAGTACTTC.

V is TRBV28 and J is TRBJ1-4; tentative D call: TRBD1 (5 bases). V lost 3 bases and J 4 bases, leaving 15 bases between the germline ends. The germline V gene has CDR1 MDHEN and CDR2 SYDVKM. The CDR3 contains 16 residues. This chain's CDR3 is CASSLQGGGINEKLFF. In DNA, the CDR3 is TGTGCCAGCAGTTTGCAGGGCGGCGGCATTAATGAAAAACTGTTTTTT.

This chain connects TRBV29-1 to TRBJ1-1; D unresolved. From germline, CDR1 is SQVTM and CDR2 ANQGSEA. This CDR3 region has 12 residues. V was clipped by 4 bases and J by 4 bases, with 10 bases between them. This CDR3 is CSVVSESTEAFF. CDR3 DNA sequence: TGCAGCGTTGTCTCGGAAAGCACTGAAGCTTTCTTT.

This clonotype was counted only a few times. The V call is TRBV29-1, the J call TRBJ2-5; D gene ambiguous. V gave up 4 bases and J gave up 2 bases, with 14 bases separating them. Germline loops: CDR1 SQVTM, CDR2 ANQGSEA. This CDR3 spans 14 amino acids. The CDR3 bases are TGCAGCGTTGGACTTCTTAAGGAACAAGAGACCCAGTACTTC. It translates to CSVGLLKEQETQYF.

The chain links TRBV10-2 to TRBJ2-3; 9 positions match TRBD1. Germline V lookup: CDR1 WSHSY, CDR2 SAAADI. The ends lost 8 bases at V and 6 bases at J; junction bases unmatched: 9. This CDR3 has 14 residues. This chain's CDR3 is CASRTGTGRDTQYF. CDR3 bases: TGCGCCAGCCGGACAGGGACAGGGCGCGATACGCAGTATTTT.

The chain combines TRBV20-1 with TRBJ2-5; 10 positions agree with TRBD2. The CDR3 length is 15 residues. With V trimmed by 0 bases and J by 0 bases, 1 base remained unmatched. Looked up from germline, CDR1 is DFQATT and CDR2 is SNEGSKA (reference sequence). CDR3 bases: TGCAGTGCTAGAGAGACTAGCGGGTACCAAGAGACCCAGTACTTC. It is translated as CSARETSGYQETQYF.

CDR3 DNA: TGTGCCAGCAGCCAAGATCGCCTAGCGGGAATAGATACGCAGTATTTT. This encodes CASSQDRLAGIDTQYF. The rearrangement joins TRBV3-1 to TRBJ2-3; 9 bases fit TRBD2. V lost 0 bases to trimming and J lost 5 bases; unmatched junction nucleotides: 6. The CDR3 loop spans 16 amino acids. In germline, CDR1 is LGHDT, CDR2 YNNKEL (reference sequence).

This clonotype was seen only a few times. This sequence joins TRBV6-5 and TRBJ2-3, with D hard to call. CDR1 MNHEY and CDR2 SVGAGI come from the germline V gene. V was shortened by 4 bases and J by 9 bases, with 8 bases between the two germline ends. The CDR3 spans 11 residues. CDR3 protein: CASSSLRTQYF. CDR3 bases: TGTGCCAGCAGTTCGTTACGCACGCAGTATTTT.

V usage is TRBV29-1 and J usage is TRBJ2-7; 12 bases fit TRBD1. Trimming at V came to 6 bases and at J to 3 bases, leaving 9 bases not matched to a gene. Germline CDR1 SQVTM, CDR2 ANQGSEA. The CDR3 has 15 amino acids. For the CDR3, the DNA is TGCAGCGTGGGAATGGGGACAGGGGGCTTCTACGAGCAGTACTTC. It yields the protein CSVGMGTGGFYEQYF.

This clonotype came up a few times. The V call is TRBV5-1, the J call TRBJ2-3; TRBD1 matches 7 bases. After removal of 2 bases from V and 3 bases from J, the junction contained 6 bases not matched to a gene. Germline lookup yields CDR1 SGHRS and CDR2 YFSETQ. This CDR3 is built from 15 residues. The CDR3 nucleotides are TGCGCCAGCAGCTTCGCCCTGACAGGGACAGATACGCAGTATTTT. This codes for CASSFALTGTDTQYF.

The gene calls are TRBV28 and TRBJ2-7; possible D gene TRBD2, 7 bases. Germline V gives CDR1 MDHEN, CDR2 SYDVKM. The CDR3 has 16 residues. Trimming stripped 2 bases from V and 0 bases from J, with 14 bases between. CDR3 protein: CASSLAGAGASYEQYF. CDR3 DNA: TGTGCCAGCAGTTTAGCGGGGGCAGGGGCCTCCTACGAGCAGTACTTC. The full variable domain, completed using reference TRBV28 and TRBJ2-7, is DVKVTQSSRYLVKRTGEKVFLECVQDMDHENMFWYRQDPGLGLRLIYFSYDVKMKEKGDIPEGYSVSREKKERFSLILESASTNQTSMYLCASSLAGAGASYEQYFGPGTRLTVT.

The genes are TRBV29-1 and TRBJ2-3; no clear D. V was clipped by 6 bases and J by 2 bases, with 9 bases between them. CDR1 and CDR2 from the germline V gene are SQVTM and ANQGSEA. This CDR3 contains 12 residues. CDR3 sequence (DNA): TGCAGCGTCAAGACGAACACAGATACGCAGTATTTT. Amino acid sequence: CSVKTNTDTQYF.

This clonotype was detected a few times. CDR3 nucleotide sequence: TGTGCCAGCAGTTATAGGCGGGGGGACTACAATGAGCAGTTCTTC. It translates to CASSYRRGDYNEQFF. The chain carries TRBV6-2 or TRBV6-3 and TRBJ2-1, with TRBD2 identical over 8 bases. V lost 3 bases and J lost 3; bases outside the gene matches: 4. Germline V CDR1 and CDR2: MNHEY, SVGEGT. CDR3 size: 15 residues.

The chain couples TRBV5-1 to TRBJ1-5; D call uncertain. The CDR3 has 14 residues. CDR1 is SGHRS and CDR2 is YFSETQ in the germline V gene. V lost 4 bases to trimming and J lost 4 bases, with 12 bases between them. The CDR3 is CASSPNGENQPQHF. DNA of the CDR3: TGCGCCAGCAGCCCCAACGGAGAAAATCAGCCCCAGCATTTT.

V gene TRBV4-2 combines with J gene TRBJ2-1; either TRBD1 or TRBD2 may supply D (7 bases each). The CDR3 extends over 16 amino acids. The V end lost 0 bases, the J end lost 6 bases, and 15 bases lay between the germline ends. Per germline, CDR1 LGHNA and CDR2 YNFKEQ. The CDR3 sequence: CASSQEQGGLINEQFF. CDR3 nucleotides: TGTGCCAGCAGCCAAGAGCAGGGGGGGCTAATCAATGAGCAGTTCTTC.

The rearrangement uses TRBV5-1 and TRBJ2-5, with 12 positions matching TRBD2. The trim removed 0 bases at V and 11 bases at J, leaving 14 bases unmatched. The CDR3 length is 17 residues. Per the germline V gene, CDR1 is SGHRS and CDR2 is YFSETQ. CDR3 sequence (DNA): TGCGCCAGCAGCTTGGCCATAACTAGCGGGGGGTACAATGAGCAGTACTTC. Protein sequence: CASSLAITSGGYNEQYF.

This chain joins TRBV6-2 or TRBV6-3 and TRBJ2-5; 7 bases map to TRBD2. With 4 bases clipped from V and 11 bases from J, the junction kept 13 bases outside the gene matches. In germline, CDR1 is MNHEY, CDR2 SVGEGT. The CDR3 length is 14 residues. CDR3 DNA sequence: TGTGCCAGCAGTTTAGCCGGGACTACCTACGGGCAGTACTTC. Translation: CASSLAGTTYGQYF.

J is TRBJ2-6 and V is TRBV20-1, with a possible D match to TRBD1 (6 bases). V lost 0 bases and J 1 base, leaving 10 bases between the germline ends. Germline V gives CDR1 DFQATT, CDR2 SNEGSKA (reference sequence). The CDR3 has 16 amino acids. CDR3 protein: CSARDTTGSGANVLTF. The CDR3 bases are TGCAGTGCTAGAGACACCACAGGGTCTGGGGCCAACGTCCTGACTTTC.